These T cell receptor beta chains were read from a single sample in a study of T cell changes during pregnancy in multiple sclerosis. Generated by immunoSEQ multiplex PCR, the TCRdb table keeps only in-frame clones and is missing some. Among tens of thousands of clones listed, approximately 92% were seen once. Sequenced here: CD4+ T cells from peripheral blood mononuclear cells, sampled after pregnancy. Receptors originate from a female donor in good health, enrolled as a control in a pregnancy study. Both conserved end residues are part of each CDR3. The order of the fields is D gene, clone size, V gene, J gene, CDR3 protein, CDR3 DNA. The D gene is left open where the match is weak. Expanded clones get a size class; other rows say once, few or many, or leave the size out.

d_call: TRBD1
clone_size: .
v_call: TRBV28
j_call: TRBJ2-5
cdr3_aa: CASSFRTGHQETQYF
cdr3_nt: TGTGCCAGCAGTTTTAGGACAGGGCATCAAGAGACCCAGTACTTC

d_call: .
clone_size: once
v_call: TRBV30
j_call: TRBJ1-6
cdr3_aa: CAWSADRGYSPLHF
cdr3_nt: TGTGCCTGGAGTGCAGACCGAGGATATTCACCCCTCCACTTT

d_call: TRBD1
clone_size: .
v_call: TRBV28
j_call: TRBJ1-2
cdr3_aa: CASSSGGRNAGYTF
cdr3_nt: TGTGCCAGCAGTTCAGGGGGGCGGAACGCTGGCTACACCTTC

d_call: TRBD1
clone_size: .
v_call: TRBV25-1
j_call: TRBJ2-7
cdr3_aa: CASSGPGQVIHEQYF
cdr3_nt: TGTGCCAGCTCTGGGCCGGGACAGGTCATTCACGAGCAGTACTTC

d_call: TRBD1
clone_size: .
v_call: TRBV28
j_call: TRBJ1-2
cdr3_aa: CASRPGGNYGYTF
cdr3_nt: TGTGCCAGCAGGCCAGGGGGTAACTATGGCTACACCTTC

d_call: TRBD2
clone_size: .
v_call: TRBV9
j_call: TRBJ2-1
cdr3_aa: CASSVVSLAGGEQFF
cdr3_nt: TGTGCCAGCAGCGTAGTCTCACTAGCGGGAGGAGAGCAGTTCTTC

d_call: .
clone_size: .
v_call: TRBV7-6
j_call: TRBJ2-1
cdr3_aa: CASSLLGGALYNEQFF
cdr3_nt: TGTGCCAGCAGCTTGCTTGGGGGGGCACTCTACAATGAGCAGTTCTTC

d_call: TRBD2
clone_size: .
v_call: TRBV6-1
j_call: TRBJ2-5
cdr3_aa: CASSEVAGVRETQYF
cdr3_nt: TGTGCCAGCAGTGAGGTAGCGGGGGTTAGGGAGACCCAGTACTTC

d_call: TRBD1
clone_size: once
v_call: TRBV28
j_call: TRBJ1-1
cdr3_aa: CASSSLRDRVYMNTEAFF
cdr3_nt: TGTGCCAGCAGTTCCCTCCGGGACAGAGTCTACATGAACACTGAAGCTTTCTTT

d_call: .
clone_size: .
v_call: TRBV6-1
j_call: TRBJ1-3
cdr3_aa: CASSELGVGTGNTIYF
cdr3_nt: TGTGCCAGCAGTGAACTGGGAGTAGGGACTGGAAACACCATATATTTT

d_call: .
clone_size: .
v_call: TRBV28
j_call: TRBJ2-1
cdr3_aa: CASSLTSYEQFF
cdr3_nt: TGTGCCAGCAGTCTGACTAGTTATGAGCAGTTCTTC

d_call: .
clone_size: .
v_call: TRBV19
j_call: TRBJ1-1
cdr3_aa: CASSISRGTEAFF
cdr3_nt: TGTGCCAGTAGTATCAGTCGGGGCACTGAAGCTTTCTTT

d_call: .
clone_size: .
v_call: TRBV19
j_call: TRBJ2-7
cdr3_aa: CASSTQQGFVKAEQYF
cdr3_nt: TGTGCCAGTAGTACCCAACAGGGTTTCGTTAAGGCTGAGCAGTACTTC

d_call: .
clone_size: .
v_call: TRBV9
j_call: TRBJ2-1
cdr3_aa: CASSVGEVNEQFF
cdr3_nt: TGTGCCAGCAGCGTGGGGGAGGTTAATGAGCAGTTCTTC

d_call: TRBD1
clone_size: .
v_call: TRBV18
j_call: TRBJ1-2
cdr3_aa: CASSPGQGVLGGYTF
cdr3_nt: TGTGCCAGCTCACCGGGACAGGGGGTATTGGGCGGCTACACCTTC

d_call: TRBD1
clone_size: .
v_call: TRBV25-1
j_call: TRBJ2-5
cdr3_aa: CASSDPRGQGWGETQYF
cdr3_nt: TGTGCCAGCAGTGACCCCAGAGGACAGGGGTGGGGGGAGACCCAGTACTTC

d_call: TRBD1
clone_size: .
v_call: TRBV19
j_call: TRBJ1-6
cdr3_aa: CASATWDSHSYNSPLHF
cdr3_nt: TGTGCCAGTGCTACTTGGGACAGCCACTCCTATAATTCACCCCTCCACTTT

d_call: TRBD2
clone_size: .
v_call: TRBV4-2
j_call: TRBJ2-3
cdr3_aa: CASSQEGTSGGSTDTQYF
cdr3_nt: TGTGCCAGCAGCCAAGAAGGGACTAGCGGGGGTAGCACAGATACGCAGTATTTT

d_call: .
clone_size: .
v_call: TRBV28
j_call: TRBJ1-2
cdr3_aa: CASSFRTVGGYTF
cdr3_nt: TGTGCCAGCAGTTTTCGGACAGTTGGTGGCTACACCTTC

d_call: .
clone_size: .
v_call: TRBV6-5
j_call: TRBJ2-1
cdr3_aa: CASSYDSYNEQFF
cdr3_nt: TGTGCCAGCAGTTACGACAGCTACAATGAGCAGTTCTTC

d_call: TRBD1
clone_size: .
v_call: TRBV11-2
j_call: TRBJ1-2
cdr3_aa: CASSSNRGLIGYTF
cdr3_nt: TGTGCCAGCAGCTCAAACAGGGGTTTAATTGGCTACACCTTC

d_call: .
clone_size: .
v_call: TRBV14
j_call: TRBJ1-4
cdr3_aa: CASSQGAATNEKLFF
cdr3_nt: TGTGCCAGCAGCCAAGGGGCAGCAACTAATGAAAAACTGTTTTTT

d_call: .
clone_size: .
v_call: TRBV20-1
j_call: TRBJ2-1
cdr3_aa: CSARALNEQFF
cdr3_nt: TGCAGTGCTAGGGCCCTGAATGAGCAGTTCTTC

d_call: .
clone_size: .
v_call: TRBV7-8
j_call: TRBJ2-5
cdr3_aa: CASSSPTLSTPGGETQYF
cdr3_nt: TGTGCCAGCAGCTCACCAACCCTATCGACACCTGGCGGGGAGACCCAGTACTTC

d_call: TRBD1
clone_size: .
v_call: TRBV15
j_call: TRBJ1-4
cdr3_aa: CATSIRTGGRVGEKLFF
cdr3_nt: TGTGCCACCAGCATCCGGACAGGGGGCCGGGTGGGTGAAAAACTGTTTTTT

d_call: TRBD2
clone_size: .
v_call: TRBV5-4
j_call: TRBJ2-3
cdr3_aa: CASSGLAGADTQYF
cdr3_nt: TGTGCCAGCAGCGGACTAGCGGGAGCAGATACGCAGTATTTT

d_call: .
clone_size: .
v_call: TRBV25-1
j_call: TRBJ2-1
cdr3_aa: CASSGRAAGEQFF
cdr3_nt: TGTGCCAGCAGTGGCCGGGCCGCGGGTGAGCAGTTCTTC

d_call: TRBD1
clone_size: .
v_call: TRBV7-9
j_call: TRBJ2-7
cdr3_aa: CASSSLQGAAGQYF
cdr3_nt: TGTGCCAGCAGCTCCTTACAGGGGGCAGCGGGGCAGTACTTC

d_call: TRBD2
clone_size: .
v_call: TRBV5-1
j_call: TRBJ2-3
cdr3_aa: CASSLDGSGGADTQYF
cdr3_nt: TGCGCCAGCAGCTTGGACGGTAGCGGGGGCGCAGATACGCAGTATTTT

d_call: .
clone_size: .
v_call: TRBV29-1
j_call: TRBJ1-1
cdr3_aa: CSVETGLGTEAFF
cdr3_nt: TGCAGCGTTGAAACAGGGTTGGGGACTGAAGCTTTCTTT

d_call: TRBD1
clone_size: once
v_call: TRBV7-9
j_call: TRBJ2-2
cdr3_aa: CASSTGTGGTGELFF
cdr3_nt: TGTGCCAGCAGTACCGGGACAGGGGGCACCGGGGAGCTGTTTTTT

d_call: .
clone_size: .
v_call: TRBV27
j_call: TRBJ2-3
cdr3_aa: CASSLMGSFTDTQYF
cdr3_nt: TGTGCCAGCAGTTTGATGGGCAGTTTCACAGATACGCAGTATTTT

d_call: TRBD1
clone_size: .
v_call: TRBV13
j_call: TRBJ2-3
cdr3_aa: CASSLSDRGLRDTQYF
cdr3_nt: TGTGCCAGCAGCCTGAGTGACAGGGGCCTTAGAGATACGCAGTATTTT

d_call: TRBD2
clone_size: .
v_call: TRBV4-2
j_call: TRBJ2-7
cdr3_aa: CASSQGSSGGVEQYF
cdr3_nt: TGTGCCAGCAGCCAAGGCTCCTCGGGGGGGGTCGAGCAGTACTTC

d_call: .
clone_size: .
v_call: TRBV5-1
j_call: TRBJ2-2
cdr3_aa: CASSTTVLNTGELFF
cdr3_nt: TGCGCCAGCAGCACGACAGTTCTCAACACCGGGGAGCTGTTTTTT

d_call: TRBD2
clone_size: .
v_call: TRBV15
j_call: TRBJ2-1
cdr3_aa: CATRSGGAYNEQFF
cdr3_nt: TGTGCCACCCGTAGCGGGGGGGCTTACAATGAGCAGTTCTTC

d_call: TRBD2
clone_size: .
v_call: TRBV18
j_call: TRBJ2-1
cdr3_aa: CASSRLAGGDNEQFF
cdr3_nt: TGTGCCAGCTCACGACTAGCGGGAGGGGACAATGAGCAGTTCTTC